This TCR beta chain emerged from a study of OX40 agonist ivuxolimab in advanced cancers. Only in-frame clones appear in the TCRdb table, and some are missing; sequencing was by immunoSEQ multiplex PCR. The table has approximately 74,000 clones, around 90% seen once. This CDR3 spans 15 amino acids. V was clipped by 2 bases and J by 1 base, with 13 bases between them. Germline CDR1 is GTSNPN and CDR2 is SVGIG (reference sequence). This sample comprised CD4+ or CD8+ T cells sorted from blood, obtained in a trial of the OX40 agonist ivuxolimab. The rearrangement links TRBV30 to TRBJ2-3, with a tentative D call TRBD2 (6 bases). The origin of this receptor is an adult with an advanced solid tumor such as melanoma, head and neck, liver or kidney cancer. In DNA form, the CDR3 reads TGTGCCTGGAGTCTAGGGGACTTGGGCACAGATACGCAGTATTTT. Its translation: CAWSLGDLGTDTQYF. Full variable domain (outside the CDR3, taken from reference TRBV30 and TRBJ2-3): SQTIHQWPATLVQPVGSPLSLECTVEGTSNPNLYWYRQAAGRGLQLLFYSVGIGQISSEVPQNLSASRPQDRQFILSSKKLLLSDSGFYLCAWSLGDLGTDTQYFGPGTRLTVL.